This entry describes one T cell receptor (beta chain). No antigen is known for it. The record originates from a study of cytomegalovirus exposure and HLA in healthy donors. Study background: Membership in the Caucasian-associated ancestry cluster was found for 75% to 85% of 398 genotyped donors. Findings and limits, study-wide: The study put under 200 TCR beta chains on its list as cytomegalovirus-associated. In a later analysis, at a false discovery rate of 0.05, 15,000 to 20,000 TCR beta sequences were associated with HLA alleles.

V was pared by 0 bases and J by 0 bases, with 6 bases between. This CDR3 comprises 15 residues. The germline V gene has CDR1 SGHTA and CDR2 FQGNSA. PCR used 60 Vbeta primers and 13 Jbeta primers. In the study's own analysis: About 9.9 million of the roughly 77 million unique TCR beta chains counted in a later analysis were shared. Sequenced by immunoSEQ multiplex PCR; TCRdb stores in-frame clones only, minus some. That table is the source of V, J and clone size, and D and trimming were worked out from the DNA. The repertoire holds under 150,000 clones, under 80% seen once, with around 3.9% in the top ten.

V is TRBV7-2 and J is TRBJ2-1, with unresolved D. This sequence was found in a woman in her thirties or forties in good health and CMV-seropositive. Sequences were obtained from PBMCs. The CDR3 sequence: CASSLAWSSYNEQFF. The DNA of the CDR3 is TGTGCCAGCAGCTTAGCTTGGAGCTCCTACAATGAGCAGTTCTTC.